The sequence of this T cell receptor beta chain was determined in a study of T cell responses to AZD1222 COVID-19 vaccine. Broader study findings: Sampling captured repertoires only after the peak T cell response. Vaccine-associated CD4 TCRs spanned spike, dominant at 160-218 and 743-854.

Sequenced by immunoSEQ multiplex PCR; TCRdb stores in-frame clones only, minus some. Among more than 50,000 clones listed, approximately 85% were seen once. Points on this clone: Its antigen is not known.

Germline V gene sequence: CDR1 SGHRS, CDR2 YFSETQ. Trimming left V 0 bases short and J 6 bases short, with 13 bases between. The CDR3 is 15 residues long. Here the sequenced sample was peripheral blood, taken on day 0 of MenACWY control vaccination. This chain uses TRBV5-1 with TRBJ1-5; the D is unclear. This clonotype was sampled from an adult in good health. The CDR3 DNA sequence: TGCGCCAGCAGCTTGGCGGGGTTTGAGGGTCAGCCCCAGCATTTT. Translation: CASSLAGFEGQPQHF.